This T cell receptor (beta chain) appears in the sequencing data of a study of T cells in Graves' hyperthyroidism and ophthalmopathy. Across the study: Peripheral blood was collected at initial diagnosis, before any treatment.

Amplified TCR beta CDR3 regions came from RNA transcripts. The HTBI primer set served for first-round RT-PCR of the TCR CDR3. Each CDR3 protein gets one entry after TCRdb re-called the multiplex PCR reads with MiXCR. The table includes hundreds of thousands of distinct CDR3 sequences, about 15% detected once. The V end lost 4 bases, the J end lost 7 bases, and 11 bases lay between the germline ends. This CDR3 spans 13 amino acids. V and J are TRBV12-3 or TRBV12-4 and TRBJ1-5, with D possibly being TRBD1 (6 bases). This TCR came from a young woman with Graves' ophthalmopathy. The specimen was blood. The CDR3 here is CASSWGRRQPQHF. CDR3 coding DNA: TGTGCCAGCAGTTGGGGGCGACGGCAGCCCCAGCATTTT.